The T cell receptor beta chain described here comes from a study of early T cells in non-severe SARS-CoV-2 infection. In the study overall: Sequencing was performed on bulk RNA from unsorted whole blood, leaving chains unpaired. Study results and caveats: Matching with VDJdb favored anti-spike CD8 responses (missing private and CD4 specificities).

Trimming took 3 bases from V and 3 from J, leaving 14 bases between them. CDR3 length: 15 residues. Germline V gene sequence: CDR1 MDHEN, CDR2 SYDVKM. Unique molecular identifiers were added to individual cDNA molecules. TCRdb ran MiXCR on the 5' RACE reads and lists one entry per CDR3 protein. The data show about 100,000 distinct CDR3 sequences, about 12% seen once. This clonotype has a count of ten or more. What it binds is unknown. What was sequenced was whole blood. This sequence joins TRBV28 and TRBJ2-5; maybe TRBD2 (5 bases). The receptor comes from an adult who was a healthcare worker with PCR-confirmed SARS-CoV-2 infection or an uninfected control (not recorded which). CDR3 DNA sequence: TGTGCCAGCAGTTTCCCAGAAGGACTCAAAGAGACCCAGTACTTC. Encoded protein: CASSFPEGLKETQYF.